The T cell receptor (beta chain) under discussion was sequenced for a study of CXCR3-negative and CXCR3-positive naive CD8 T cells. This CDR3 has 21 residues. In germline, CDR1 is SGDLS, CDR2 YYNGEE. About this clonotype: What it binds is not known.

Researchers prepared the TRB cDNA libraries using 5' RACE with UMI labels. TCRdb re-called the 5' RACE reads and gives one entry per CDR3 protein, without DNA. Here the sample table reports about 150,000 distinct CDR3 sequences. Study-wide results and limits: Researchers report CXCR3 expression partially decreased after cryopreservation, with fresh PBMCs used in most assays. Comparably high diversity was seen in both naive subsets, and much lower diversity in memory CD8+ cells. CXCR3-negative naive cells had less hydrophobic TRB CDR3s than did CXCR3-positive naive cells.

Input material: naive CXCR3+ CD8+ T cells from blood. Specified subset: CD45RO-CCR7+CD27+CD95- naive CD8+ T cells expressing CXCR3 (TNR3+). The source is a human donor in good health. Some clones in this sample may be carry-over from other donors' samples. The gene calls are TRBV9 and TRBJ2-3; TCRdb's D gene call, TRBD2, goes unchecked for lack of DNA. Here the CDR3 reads CASSVAKGLAGAKGGTDTQYF.